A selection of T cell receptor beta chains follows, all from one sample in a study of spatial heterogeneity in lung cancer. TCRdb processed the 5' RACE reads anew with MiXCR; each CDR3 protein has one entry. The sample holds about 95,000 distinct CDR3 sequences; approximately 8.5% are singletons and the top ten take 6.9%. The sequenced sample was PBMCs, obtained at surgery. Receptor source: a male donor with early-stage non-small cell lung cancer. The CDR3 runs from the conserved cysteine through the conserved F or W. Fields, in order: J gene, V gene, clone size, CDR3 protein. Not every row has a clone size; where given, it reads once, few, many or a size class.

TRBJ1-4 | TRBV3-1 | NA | CASSQVIGAGNEKLFF
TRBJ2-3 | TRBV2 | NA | CASRETGGGGRTDTQYF
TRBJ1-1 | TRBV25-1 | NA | CASSETGPLNTEAFF
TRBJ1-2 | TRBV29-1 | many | CSVRRGVGYTF
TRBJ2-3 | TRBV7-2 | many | CASSLAFSDTQYF
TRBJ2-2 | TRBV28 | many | CASSLRSWGEAGELFF
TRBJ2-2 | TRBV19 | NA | CASSGRAVPTGELFF
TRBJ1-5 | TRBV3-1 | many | CASSQGPTGNQPQHF
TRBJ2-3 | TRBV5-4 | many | CASSFTSGAPTDTQYF
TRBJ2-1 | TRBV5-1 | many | CASSLEGINNEQFF
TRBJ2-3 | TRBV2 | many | CASSWEGSSTDTQYF
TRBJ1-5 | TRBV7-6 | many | CATREEVSNQPQHF
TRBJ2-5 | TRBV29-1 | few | CSVVGFQETQYF
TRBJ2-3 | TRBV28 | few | CASKASGDTQYF
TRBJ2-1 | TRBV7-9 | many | CASTLLQVRVHNEQFF
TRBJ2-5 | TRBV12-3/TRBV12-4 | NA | CASRRSQETQYF
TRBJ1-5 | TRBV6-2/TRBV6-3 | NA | CASTRRQGFNQPQHF
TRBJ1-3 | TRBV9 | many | CASSDDRGAIYF
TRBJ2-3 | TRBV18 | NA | CASSLRDRATDTQYF
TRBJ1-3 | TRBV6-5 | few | CASRRDIGNTIYF
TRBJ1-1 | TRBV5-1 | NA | CASSPGPQVMNTEAFF
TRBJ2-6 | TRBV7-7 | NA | CASSPDGSGANVLTF
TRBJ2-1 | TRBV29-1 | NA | CSGTGGSYNEQFF
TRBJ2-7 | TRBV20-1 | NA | CSARVSGTYYEQYF
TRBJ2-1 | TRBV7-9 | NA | CASSQRGLSRNEQFF